These 16 T cell receptor beta chains share one sample of origin, sequenced in a study of T cells of healthy individuals. One entry per CDR3 protein, called by TCRdb with MiXCR from the 5' RACE reads. The sample gives tens of thousands of distinct CDR3 sequences, roughly 15% of which show up once; about 16% is in the top ten. These receptors were obtained from a human donor in good health.

In this sample, this clonotype turned up many times. The chain recombines TRBV10-3 with TRBJ2-7, with 9 bases identical to TRBD1. J lost 3 bases, V lost 5 bases, and 14 bases had no gene match. CDR1 is ENHRY and CDR2 is SYGVKD in the germline V gene. This CDR3 contains 17 residues. CDR3 sequence reads: CAISQSGTGKGFYEQYF. As DNA, the CDR3 is TGTGCCATCAGTCAATCCGGGACAGGGAAAGGGTTCTACGAGCAGTACTTC.

This clonotype was detected only a few times. The gene calls are TRBV4-1 and TRBJ1-4; D call uncertain. Germline loops: CDR1 MGHRA, CDR2 YSYEKL. Trimming cost V 0 bases and J 8 bases, with 19 bases left between them. The CDR3 has 17 residues. The CDR3 is CASSQDASGGVREKLFF. The CDR3 region has the DNA TGCGCCAGCAGCCAAGACGCATCGGGAGGTGTGAGGGAAAAACTGTTTTTT.

The gene calls are TRBV9 and TRBJ2-1; D may be TRBD2 (6 bases). Germline assignment: CDR1 SGDLS and CDR2 YYNGEE. Trimming removed 1 base at V and 0 bases at J, with 14 bases between. The CDR3 spans 17 residues. The CDR3 is CASSVSGGASSYNEQFF. CDR3 DNA: TGTGCCAGCAGCGTAAGCGGCGGGGCGAGCTCCTACAATGAGCAGTTCTTC.

This clonotype was found a few times. The chain links TRBV7-9 to TRBJ2-5; 7 bases map to TRBD1. CDR3 size: 14 residues. Germline assignment: CDR1 SEHNR and CDR2 FQNEAQ (reference sequence). J lost 2 bases, V lost 3 bases, and 3 bases had no gene match. The CDR3 sequence: CASSFMTGQETQYF. The CDR3 coding sequence is TGTGCCAGCAGCTTTATGACAGGGCAAGAGACCCAGTACTTC. The full variable domain, in which reference TRBV7-9 and TRBJ2-5 provide the parts outside the CDR3, is DTGVSQNPRHKITKRGQNVTFRCDPISEHNRLYWYRQTLGQGPEFLTYFQNEAQLEKSRLLSDRFSAERPKGSFSTLEIQRTEQGDSAMYLCASSFMTGQETQYFGPGTRLLVL.

This clonotype was seen many times. The rearrangement uses TRBV4-3 and TRBJ1-6; maybe TRBD1 (5 bases). CDR3 length: 15 residues. V was shortened by 0 bases and J by 8 bases, with 11 bases between the two germline ends. In germline, CDR1 is LGHNA, CDR2 YSLEER. CDR3 DNA sequence: TGCGCCAGCAGCCAAGATAGGGGTATCGATTCACCCCTCCACTTT. It translates to CASSQDRGIDSPLHF.

This clonotype was seen ten or more times. The chain couples TRBV12-3 or TRBV12-4 to TRBJ2-1; D remains unclear. The CDR3 length is 13 residues. Trimming pared 5 bases from V and 3 bases from J, leaving 8 bases between. The CDR3 spells CASSQRIYNEQFF. CDR3 coding DNA: TGTGCCAGCAGTCAACGGATCTACAATGAGCAGTTCTTC.

V gene TRBV7-6 combines with J gene TRBJ2-7, with a possible D match to TRBD1 (5 bases). Germline V gene lookup returns CDR1 SGHVS and CDR2 FNYEAQ. With 2 bases removed from V and 1 base from J, the gap between germline ends came to 9 bases. This CDR3 spans 14 amino acids. Here the CDR3 reads CASSLLGLSYEQYF. CDR3 DNA: TGTGCCAGCAGCTTACTGGGGCTTTCCTACGAGCAGTACTTC. The whole variable domain, filled in from reference TRBV7-6 and TRBJ2-7, reads GAGVSQSPRYKVTKRGQDVALRCDPISGHVSLYWYRQALGQGPEFLTYFNYEAQQDKSGLPNDRFSAERPEGSISTLTIQRTEQRDSAMYRCASSLLGLSYEQYFGPGTRLTVT.

This clonotype has a count of ten or more. The genes are TRBV5-4 and TRBJ2-3; a weak D match, TRBD1 (5 bases). V was pared by 4 bases and J by 4 bases, with 25 bases between. There are 18 residues in the CDR3. Germline CDR1 SGHNT, CDR2 YYREEE (reference sequence). The chain's CDR3 is CASSPGYGRVTGADTQYF. As DNA, the CDR3 is TGTGCCAGCAGCCCGGGCTACGGCAGGGTTACTGGGGCAGATACGCAGTATTTT.

The gene calls are TRBV30 and TRBJ2-3; D possibly corresponds to TRBD1 (5 bases). The V and J ends lost 5 bases and 6 bases respectively, with 21 bases between them. Germline values: CDR1 GTSNPN, CDR2 SVGIG (reference sequence). The CDR3 has 15 residues. CDR3 nucleotides: TGTGCCTGGGCCCTGGGGCCCCCGGCCTCTGATACGCAGTATTTT. Its translation is CAWALGPPASDTQYF.

This clonotype was counted ten times or more. This chain joins TRBV20-1 and TRBJ1-5; maybe TRBD1 (6 bases). From germline, CDR1 is DFQATT and CDR2 SNEGSKA (reference sequence). V dropped 5 bases and J dropped 4 bases, with 9 bases sitting between them. The CDR3 has 12 amino acids. CDR3 in amino acids: CSAGTGNQPQHF. The CDR3 DNA reads as TGCAGTGCTGGTACAGGGAATCAGCCCCAGCATTTT.

The chain carries TRBV7-2 and TRBJ1-6; 7 bases agree with TRBD1. V lost 0 bases, J lost 6 bases, and 2 bases stayed unmatched. The CDR3 has 15 residues. Germline assignment: CDR1 SGHTA and CDR2 FQGNSA. In nucleotides, the CDR3 is TGTGCCAGCAGCTTAGCAACAGGGGCTAATTCACCCCTCCACTTT. Translated, it gives CASSLATGANSPLHF.

This clonotype showed up just a few times. V usage is TRBV6-1 and J usage is TRBJ1-2; 7 positions agree with TRBD1. CDR3 length: 13 amino acids. V dropped 6 bases and J dropped 5; count of bases not matched to a gene: 6. Germline assignment: CDR1 MNHNS and CDR2 SASEGT. In DNA, the CDR3 is TGTGCCAGCAGCCCGGACAGGAGTTATGGCTACACCTTC. It is translated as CASSPDRSYGYTF.

This clonotype was detected a few times. The rearrangement links TRBV4-3 to TRBJ2-3, with 12 bases lining up with TRBD2. This CDR3 has 16 amino acids. Germline assignment: CDR1 LGHNA and CDR2 YSLEER. J was trimmed by 4 bases and V by 0 bases; bases with no gene match: 2. The CDR3 nucleotides are TGCGCCAGCAGCCAAGATCTAGCGGGAGGGCCAGATACGCAGTATTTT. Protein sequence: CASSQDLAGGPDTQYF.

This clonotype was detected many times. The chain recombines TRBV4-3 with TRBJ2-2; D perhaps matches TRBD2 (5 bases). V lost 1 base, J lost 2 bases, and 8 bases lay in between. Per germline, CDR1 LGHNA and CDR2 YSLEER. CDR3 length: 15 residues. The CDR3 loop is CASSQGTANTGELFF. The CDR3 DNA reads TGCGCCAGCAGCCAAGGGACTGCCAACACCGGGGAGCTGTTTTTT.

In DNA form, the CDR3 reads TGTGCCAGTACCGGGAGAAAAGCGGGACAGCAAATCATTCAGTACTTC. Translation gives CASTGRKAGQQIIQYF. This chain links TRBV19 with TRBJ2-4; tentatively, D is TRBD1 or TRBD2 (7 bases each). The CDR3 contains 16 residues. V shed 7 bases and J shed 9 bases, with 25 bases lying between them. CDR1 and CDR2 (germline): LNHDA, SQIVND (reference sequence).

This clonotype was picked up many times. This chain connects TRBV21-1 to TRBJ1-6; the D call of TRBD1 is as the table states it, not checked on the DNA. TRBV21-1 represents a pseudogene. The CDR3 loop spans 19 amino acids. For the CDR3, the DNA is TGTGCCAGCAGCAAAGGGGGTTCGAGGGACAGGGGGCCCAATTCACCCCTCCACTTT. Translation gives CASSKGGSRDRGPNSPLHF.